These 12 T cell receptor beta chains came from one sample sequenced in a study of cytomegalovirus exposure and HLA in healthy donors (dated 2017 in TCRdb). The protocol used for the library was the immunoSEQ multiplex PCR assay. The multiplex PCR relied on a mix of 60 forward primers for TCR Vbeta segments and 13 reverse primers for TCR Jbeta segments. The table was pulled from immuneACCESS by TCRdb, which kept in-frame rearrangements only. Such tables lose some clones; where checked, under half of the loss comes from unresolved V genes, and the rest has no known cause. This sample lists approximately 170,000 clones; around 80% were detected once. The ten biggest clones cover approximately 1.5% of the sample. Sequencing input: PBMCs. The receptor source for this set is a middle-aged man in good health and CMV-seronegative.

The table lists this clone with a few counts. The chain uses TRBV7-2 and TRBJ2-7; TRBD1 matches 10 bases. V gave up 5 bases and J gave up 6 bases; unmatched junction bases: 7. The CDR3 spans 14 residues. The germline V gene encodes CDR1 SGHTA and CDR2 FQGNSA. The chain's CDR3 is CASSRQGAAGEQYV. DNA of the CDR3: TGTGCCAGCAGCAGACAGGGGGCGGCTGGCGAGCAGTACGTC.

The chain combines TRBV18 with TRBJ1-4; 7 nucleotides agree with TRBD1. Trimming took 4 bases from V and 8 from J; bases not matched to a gene: 4. Germline V gene data show CDR1 as KGHSH and CDR2 as LQKENI. The CDR3 length is 13 residues. CDR3 loop: CASSQGTVEKLFF. As DNA, the CDR3 is TGTGCCAGCTCACAAGGGACAGTAGAAAAACTGTTTTTT.

In this sample, this clone turned up a few times. V and J are TRBV11-2 and TRBJ2-6; the D gene is possibly TRBD1 (5 bases). This CDR3 contains 16 residues. Trimming pared 2 bases from V and 3 bases from J, leaving 11 bases between. Germline CDR1 and CDR2: SGHAT and FQNNGV. DNA for the CDR3: TGTGCCAGCAGCTTAAATTCAGGGCTTGGGGCCAACGTCCTGACTTTC. This codes for CASSLNSGLGANVLTF.

The chain is built from TRBV19 and TRBJ2-7; tentatively, D is TRBD2 (5 bases). Germline loops: CDR1 LNHDA, CDR2 SQIVND (reference sequence). V was trimmed by 6 bases and J by 1 base, leaving 13 bases between them. The CDR3 length is 14 residues. The CDR3 sequence: CASRKEETSYEQYF. CDR3 DNA sequence: TGTGCCAGTAGAAAGGAGGAAACTTCCTACGAGCAGTACTTC.

The genes are TRBV4-1 and TRBJ1-1; 8 positions agree with TRBD1. Unmatched junction bases numbered 6, after V lost 2 bases and J lost 4 bases. Germline V gene data show CDR1 as MGHRA and CDR2 as YSYEKL. CDR3 length: 15 amino acids. The CDR3 nucleotides are TGCGCCAGCAGCCAACCTACAGGGGGAAGCACTGAAGCTTTCTTT. This encodes CASSQPTGGSTEAFF.

V usage is TRBV18 and J usage is TRBJ2-7, with D unresolved. Germline V CDR1 and CDR2: KGHSH, LQKENI. The CDR3 spans 14 residues. V was pared by 4 bases and J by 2 bases, with 12 bases between. The CDR3 nucleotides are TGTGCCAGCTCACGGCGAGGCAACACCTACGAGCAGTACGTC. Its protein product is CASSRRGNTYEQYV.

V gene TRBV11-2 combines with J gene TRBJ2-5; D might be TRBD2 (6 bases). Germline CDR1 SGHAT, CDR2 FQNNGV. CDR3 length: 16 amino acids. The V end was cut by 1 base, the J end by 2 bases, with 14 bases between. The CDR3 region has the DNA TGTGCCAGCAGCTTAGCGATAAGTGCGGGGCAAGAGACCCAGTACTTC. Translation gives CASSLAISAGQETQYF.

J is TRBJ1-2 and V is TRBV30; 9 bases fit TRBD1. Trimming removed 0 bases from V and 6 bases from J; junction bases left unmatched: 11. Germline CDR1 and CDR2: GTSNPN and SVGIG (reference sequence). The CDR3 loop spans 16 amino acids. The CDR3 region is CAWSVRPRGQGNGYTF. The CDR3 nucleotides read TGTGCCTGGAGTGTACGTCCCCGGGGACAGGGTAATGGCTACACCTTC.

This clone was found a few times. This chain uses TRBV5-1 with TRBJ2-1; maybe TRBD1 (6 bases). Germline-derived CDR1 and CDR2 are SGHRS and YFSETQ. The CDR3 length is 16 residues. The germline V and J ends were trimmed by 3 bases and 0 bases, with 13 bases remaining between them. The CDR3 sequence is CASSWGRAPSYNEQFF. The CDR3 DNA is TGCGCCAGCAGCTGGGGGCGGGCACCCTCCTACAATGAGCAGTTCTTC.

Only one count was recorded for this clone. This chain uses TRBV5-4 with TRBJ2-3; possible D gene TRBD2, 5 bases. The ends were cut back, 1 base at V and 0 bases at J, with 12 bases in the middle. This CDR3 spans 16 amino acids. Germline V lookup: CDR1 SGHNT, CDR2 YYREEE (reference sequence). CDR3 amino acids: CASSLSLAASTDTQYF. The CDR3 DNA is TGTGCCAGCAGCTTGTCCCTAGCAGCTAGCACAGATACGCAGTATTTT.

The gene calls are TRBV5-4 and TRBJ2-7, with TRBD2 identical over 8 bases. CDR3 length equals 14 residues. The V and J ends lost 2 bases and 2 bases, in that order; junction bases with no gene match: 3. Per the germline V gene, CDR1 is SGHNT and CDR2 is YYREEE (reference sequence). CDR3 nucleotides: TGTGCCAGCAGCTTCGGGACTAGTCCCTACGAGCAGTACTTC. Translation gives CASSFGTSPYEQYF.

This chain uses TRBV5-6 with TRBJ2-7; 9 positions agree with TRBD2. Germline V lookup: CDR1 SGHDT, CDR2 YYEEEE. Unmatched junction bases numbered 8, after V lost 3 bases and J lost 4 bases. The CDR3 has 15 amino acids. CDR3 coding DNA: TGTGCCAGCAGCTATGCTAGCGGGAAAACGTACGAGCAGTACTTC. Its translation is CASSYASGKTYEQYF.